Below, 28 T cell receptor beta chains from the same sample are listed, as sequenced in a study of shared clonotypes between healthy human individuals. Libraries were prepared by immunoSEQ multiplex PCR; TCRdb keeps only in-frame clonotypes and omits some of them. The sample has fewer than 1.4 million clones, about four fifths seen once. Sequences were obtained from memory CD4+ T cells from PBMCs. The sample's subset: CD45RA-negative fraction. These receptors were obtained from a man aged 18 to 30 in good health. Some clones in this sample may be carry-over from other donors' samples.

The chain recombines TRBV21-1 with TRBJ1-5; TRBD1 was called by the table and not checked on the DNA. TRBV21-1 is an annotated pseudogene. This CDR3 has 19 residues. The CDR3 nucleotides read TGTGCCAGCAGCATCCCCCGGGACAGGGGGAAACTAAGGAATCAGCCCCAGCATTTT. Amino acid sequence: CASSIPRDRGKLRNQPQHF.

The chain has TRBV7-2 and TRBJ2-2, with D perhaps matching TRBD1 (6 bases). V was clipped by 5 bases and J by 0 bases, with 16 bases between them. Looked up from germline, CDR1 is SGHTA and CDR2 is FQGNSA. This CDR3 has 17 residues. CDR3 nucleotides: TGTGCCAGCAGCCAAGGGGCCTGGACAGCGAACACCGGGGAGCTGTTTTTT. This translates into CASSQGAWTANTGELFF.

The chain combines TRBV29-1 with TRBJ1-4; a weak D match, TRBD1 (5 bases). The V gene lost 4 bases and the J gene lost 5 bases, with 11 bases spanning the gap. This CDR3 spans 13 amino acids. The germline gives CDR1 SQVTM, CDR2 ANQGSEA. The CDR3 reads CSVGAGQNEKLFF. The DNA for the CDR3 is TGCAGCGTTGGGGCAGGGCAGAATGAAAAACTGTTTTTT.

Concerning this clone itself: The sample has other DNA sequences that encode this CDR3 too. The gene calls are TRBV5-4 and TRBJ2-2; TRBD1 is a possible D gene (5 bases). CDR1 is SGHNT and CDR2 is YYREEE in the germline V gene (reference sequence). Trimming took 4 bases from V and 0 from J, leaving 7 bases between them. This CDR3 has 14 amino acids. CDR3 loop: CASSPDTNTGELFF. The CDR3 DNA reads as TGTGCCAGCAGCCCGGACACGAACACCGGGGAGCTGTTTTTT.

V usage is TRBV6-1 and J usage is TRBJ2-3; 8 bases match TRBD1. V dropped 4 bases and J dropped 3; count of bases not matched to a gene: 3. The CDR3 loop spans 14 amino acids. Germline CDR1 and CDR2: MNHNS and SASEGT. The CDR3 DNA follows: TGTGCCAGCAGTGGGACAGGGAGTACAGATACGCAGTATTTT. Encoded protein: CASSGTGSTDTQYF.

The gene calls are TRBV5-4 and TRBJ1-2; a possible D gene is TRBD1 (5 bases). There are 14 residues in the CDR3. Germline CDR1 is SGHNT and CDR2 is YYREEE (reference sequence). V was pared by 2 bases and J by 4 bases, with 12 bases between. The CDR3 region is CASSLVGVPYGYTF. In DNA form, the CDR3 reads TGTGCCAGCAGCTTAGTGGGGGTCCCCTATGGCTACACCTTC.

For the CDR3, the DNA is TGTGCCAGCAGCTTCATAGGGGGTTCAACTAATGAAAAACTGTTTTTT. As protein: CASSFIGGSTNEKLFF. This chain connects TRBV5-4 to TRBJ1-4; D perhaps matches TRBD1 (6 bases). Trimming took off 2 bases at V and 0 bases at J, with 11 bases between the two ends. The CDR3 has 16 amino acids. Germline-derived CDR1 and CDR2 are SGHNT and YYREEE (reference sequence).

The gene calls are TRBV28 and TRBJ2-7, with unresolved D. The CDR3 runs to 12 residues. The V gene lost 6 bases and the J gene lost 6 bases, with 12 bases spanning the gap. CDR1 is MDHEN and CDR2 is SYDVKM in the germline V gene. The CDR3: CASSLDTREQYF. The CDR3 DNA reads TGTGCCAGCAGCCTCGACACACGCGAGCAGTACTTC.

This sequence joins TRBV28 and TRBJ2-1; a possible D gene is TRBD2 (5 bases). The CDR3 runs to 15 residues. Germline CDR1 MDHEN, CDR2 SYDVKM. V was trimmed by 7 bases and J by 10 bases, leaving 23 bases between them. The CDR3 region has the DNA TGTGCCAGCAAGTCGTCGAGAGGGCCGGGTTGGGAGCAGTTCTTC. Protein sequence: CASKSSRGPGWEQFF.

The chain uses TRBV28 and TRBJ2-7; no reliable D call. Germline V CDR1 and CDR2: MDHEN, SYDVKM. V lost 1 base to trimming and J lost 6 bases, with 7 bases between them. The CDR3 has 12 amino acids. As DNA, the CDR3 is TGTGCCAGCAGTTTATTTGGGGTCGAGCAGTACTTC. As protein: CASSLFGVEQYF. Looking up the rest from reference TRBV28 and TRBJ2-7 gives the full variable domain: DVKVTQSSRYLVKRTGEKVFLECVQDMDHENMFWYRQDPGLGLRLIYFSYDVKMKEKGDIPEGYSVSREKKERFSLILESASTNQTSMYLCASSLFGVEQYFGPGTRLTVT.

As concerns this clone: A clone one base away is much larger, so this may be a read error. The gene calls are TRBV2 and TRBJ2-2, with 8 bases fitting TRBD1. V was clipped by 6 bases and J by 1 base; unmatched bases: 7. The CDR3 has 16 residues. Germline values: CDR1 SNHLY, CDR2 FYNNEI. The CDR3 region is CASSVYGTGNTGELFF. Here the CDR3 DNA reads TGTGCCAGCAGCGTATATGGGACAGGGAACACCGGGGAGCTGTTTTTT.

This clone was seen at least ten times. This chain connects TRBV5-4 to TRBJ2-5, with D uncertain. Germline V CDR1 and CDR2: SGHNT, YYREEE (reference sequence). The ends were cut back, 0 bases at V and 2 bases at J, with 14 bases in the middle. This CDR3 has 16 residues. This CDR3 reads CASSLGMERLQETQYF. The CDR3 nucleotides read TGTGCCAGCAGCTTGGGGATGGAGCGCTTACAAGAGACCCAGTACTTC.

The chain combines TRBV7-9 with TRBJ2-7; either TRBD1 or TRBD2 may fit D (5 bases each). Germline lookup yields CDR1 SEHNR and CDR2 FQNEAQ (reference sequence). Trimming stripped 1 base from V and 0 bases from J, with 10 bases between. The CDR3 contains 15 residues. As DNA, the CDR3 is TGTGCCAGCAGCTTAGTGGGGGACCACTCCTACGAGCAGTACTTC. It is translated as CASSLVGDHSYEQYF.

This clone was recorded a few times. CDR3 sequence reads: CSVGTETKRNIQYF. In nucleotides, the CDR3 is TGCAGCGTCGGTACCGAAACCAAAAGGAACATTCAGTACTTC. The rearrangement uses TRBV29-1 and TRBJ2-4; D gene ambiguous. Germline V CDR1 and CDR2: SQVTM, ANQGSEA. Deletions cut 6 bases from V and 7 bases from J, with 19 bases between. This CDR3 spans 14 amino acids. The entire variable domain, with the rest obtained from reference TRBV29-1 and TRBJ2-4, is as follows: SAVISQKPSRDICQRGTSLTIQCQVDSQVTMMFWYRQQPGQSLTLIATANQGSEATYESGFVIDKFPISRPNLTFSTLTVSNMSPEDSSIYLCSVGTETKRNIQYFGAGTRLSVL.

This chain links TRBV7-9 with TRBJ2-3; TRBD2 matches 9 bases. J was trimmed by 3 bases and V by 5 bases; bases with no gene match: 9. From germline, CDR1 is SEHNR and CDR2 FQNEAQ (reference sequence). The CDR3 covers 16 residues. CDR3 sequence: CASSPLGAGGTDTQYF. CDR3 sequence (DNA): TGTGCCAGCAGCCCCCTCGGAGCGGGAGGAACAGATACGCAGTATTTT.

This clone was observed a handful of times. This chain joins TRBV7-6 and TRBJ2-7; D is possibly TRBD1 (6 bases). Looked up from germline, CDR1 is SGHVS and CDR2 is FNYEAQ. The CDR3 runs to 15 residues. Trimming took 5 bases from V and 4 from J, leaving 18 bases between them. The chain's CDR3 is CASSPLAGARYEQYF. The CDR3 bases are TGTGCCAGCAGCCCCCTGGCAGGGGCTAGATACGAGCAGTACTTC.

This clone was detected once. A much larger clone sits a single nucleotide away, making a read error possible. The DNA is left out, because the CDR3 cannot be placed on it with certainty; the CDR3 is given as TCRdb lists it. V usage is TRBV4-2 and J usage is TRBJ2-7. Germline values: CDR1 LGHNA, CDR2 YNFKEQ. With termini counted, the CDR3 has 15 amino acids. The CDR3 region is CASSQVGGGTYERYF.

This clone was observed a handful of times. The rearrangement joins TRBV2 to TRBJ2-3; TRBD2 aligns across 8 bases. V lost 4 bases, J lost 5 bases, and 2 bases stayed unmatched. The CDR3 loop spans 13 amino acids. The germline V gene encodes CDR1 SNHLY and CDR2 FYNNEI. In nucleotides, the CDR3 is TGTGCCAGCAGTGGACTAGCGTTAGATACGCAGTATTTT. This codes for CASSGLALDTQYF.

This clone was detected a few times. The same CDR3 also results from other DNA sequences found in this sample. The V call is TRBV7-9, the J call TRBJ1-2, with D hard to call. CDR1 and CDR2 from the germline V gene are SEHNR and FQNEAQ (reference sequence). The CDR3 has 11 amino acids. V was shortened by 4 bases and J by 8 bases, with 8 bases between the two germline ends. As DNA, the CDR3 is TGTGCCAGCAGCTCCGCGGGCGGCTACACCTTC. Translation gives CASSSAGGYTF.

The CDR3 sequence is CASIPRGYRGGQPQHF. CDR3 DNA: TGTGCCAGCATCCCCCGGGGATACAGGGGCGGTCAGCCCCAGCATTTT. This rearrangement joins TRBV28 to TRBJ1-5; 7 bases map to TRBD1. Looked up from germline, CDR1 is MDHEN and CDR2 is SYDVKM. Trimming took 7 bases from V and 6 from J; bases not matched to a gene: 15. This CDR3 comprises 16 residues.

The chain couples TRBV7-3 to TRBJ2-1; D unclear. This CDR3 has 15 amino acids. Germline-derived CDR1 and CDR2 are SGHTA and FQGTGA. Trimming took off 1 base at V and 0 bases at J, with 7 bases between the two ends. The CDR3 bases are TGTGCCAGCAGCTTAATCGGACGCTCCTACAATGAGCAGTTCTTC. Protein product: CASSLIGRSYNEQFF.

With regard to this clone: Other DNA sequences from this sample encode an identical CDR3 as well. This rearrangement joins TRBV2 to TRBJ2-1; D is unresolved. The CDR3 spans 12 residues. Between the trimmed V and J ends, which lost 3 bases and 4 bases, there was a span of 4 bases. Germline CDR1 reads SNHLY; CDR2 reads FYNNEI. The CDR3 sequence: CASSEMYNEQFF. The DNA for the CDR3 is TGTGCCAGCAGTGAGATGTACAATGAGCAGTTCTTC.

About this clone: A far larger clone is off by one base, so a read error is likely. This sequence joins TRBV28 and TRBJ1-5; TRBD1 or TRBD2 may be the D gene (5 bases each). The closer fit of TRBJ2-3 to the DNA end suggests the J call may be wrong. From germline, CDR1 is MDHEN and CDR2 SYDVKM. This CDR3 has 15 residues. The CDR3 DNA reads TGTGCCAGCAGTTTAGGCGGCGTGGGGGATCAGCCCCAGTATTTT. Protein: CASSLGGVGDQPQYF.

The J gene is TRBJ2-5, the V gene TRBV6-5; tentatively, D is TRBD1 or TRBD2 (5 bases each). The germline V gene encodes CDR1 MNHEY and CDR2 SVGAGI. Trimming took off 6 bases at V and 11 bases at J, with 16 bases between the two ends. This CDR3 region has 12 residues. CDR3 DNA: TGTGCCAGCAGCCCCGGGACCACGCAGCAGTACTTC. This encodes CASSPGTTQQYF.

The rearrangement uses TRBV28 and TRBJ1-5; D perhaps matches TRBD1 (6 bases). The germline V gene has CDR1 MDHEN and CDR2 SYDVKM. The CDR3 is made up of 16 amino acids. The V and J ends lost 6 bases and 0 bases respectively, with 15 bases between them. CDR3 loop: CASSKTTGYSNQPQHF. The CDR3 DNA reads TGTGCCAGCAGCAAAACGACAGGATATAGCAATCAGCCCCAGCATTTT.

The count of this clone is one. This CDR3 is CAWSDGGANVLTF. The CDR3 DNA reads TGTGCCTGGAGTGATGGTGGGGCCAACGTCCTGACTTTC. V usage is TRBV30 and J usage is TRBJ2-6; D not certain. Trimming took off 1 base at V and 3 bases at J, with 4 bases between the two ends. Germline CDR1 GTSNPN, CDR2 SVGIG (reference sequence). The CDR3 extends over 13 amino acids.

The V gene is TRBV28, the J gene TRBJ1-2, with D possibly TRBD1 on 5 matching bases. V lost 8 bases, J lost 5 bases, and 12 bases lay in between. Germline V gives CDR1 MDHEN, CDR2 SYDVKM. CDR3 length: 12 amino acids. The CDR3 reads CASGRGGYGYTF. For the CDR3, the DNA is TGTGCCAGCGGCCGGGGGGGATATGGCTACACCTTC.

The chain joins TRBV10-3 to TRBJ2-7; no firm D call. The CDR3 has 11 amino acids. V lost 11 bases and J 3 bases, leaving 11 bases between the germline ends. The germline V gene encodes CDR1 ENHRY and CDR2 SYGVKD. CDR3: CAVASHYEQYF. The CDR3 bases are TGTGCCGTCGCCAGTCACTACGAGCAGTACTTC.